This TCR beta chain was identified in a study of T cell responses to AZD1222 COVID-19 vaccine. Study-level findings and limits: Of spike-specific TCRs, nearly half reportedly target regions left unmutated in variants. Donors, mostly white British, included more females; clonal diversity was possibly underestimated. At 160-218 and 743-854, vaccine-associated CD4 TCRs were dominant, and they spanned spike.

The repertoire was sequenced with immunoSEQ multiplex PCR; TCRdb's copy has only in-frame clones and lacks some. The sample includes about 70,000 clones, about 85% of them seen just once. Remarks on this clone: The antigen is not known.

The CDR3 length is 13 residues. Deletions cut 8 bases from V and 2 bases from J, with 10 bases between. Germline lookup yields CDR1 MNHNY and CDR2 SVGAGI (reference sequence). This sequence was found in an adult in good health. The chain joins TRBV6-6 to TRBJ2-1; unclear D gene. The sample here was peripheral blood, taken on day 0 of AZD1222 vaccination. CDR3 nucleotide sequence: TGTGCCAGCGGGCCGCAAACCTACAATGAGCAGTTCTTC. As protein: CASGPQTYNEQFF.